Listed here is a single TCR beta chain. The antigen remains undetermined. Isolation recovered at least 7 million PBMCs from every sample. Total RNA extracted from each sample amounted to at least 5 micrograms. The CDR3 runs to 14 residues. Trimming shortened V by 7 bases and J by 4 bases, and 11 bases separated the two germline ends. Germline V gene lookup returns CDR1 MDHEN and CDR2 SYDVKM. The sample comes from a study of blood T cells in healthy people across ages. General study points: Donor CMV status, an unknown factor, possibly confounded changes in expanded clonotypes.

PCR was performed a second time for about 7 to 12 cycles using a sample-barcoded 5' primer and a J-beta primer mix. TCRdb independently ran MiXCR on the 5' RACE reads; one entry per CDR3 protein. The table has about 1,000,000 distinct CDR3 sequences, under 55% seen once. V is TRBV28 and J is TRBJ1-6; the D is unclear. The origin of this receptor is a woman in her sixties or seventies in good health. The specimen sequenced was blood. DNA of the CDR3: TGTGCCAGCACTGCAGGCCTTTATAATTCACCCCTCCACTTT. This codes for CASTAGLYNSPLHF.